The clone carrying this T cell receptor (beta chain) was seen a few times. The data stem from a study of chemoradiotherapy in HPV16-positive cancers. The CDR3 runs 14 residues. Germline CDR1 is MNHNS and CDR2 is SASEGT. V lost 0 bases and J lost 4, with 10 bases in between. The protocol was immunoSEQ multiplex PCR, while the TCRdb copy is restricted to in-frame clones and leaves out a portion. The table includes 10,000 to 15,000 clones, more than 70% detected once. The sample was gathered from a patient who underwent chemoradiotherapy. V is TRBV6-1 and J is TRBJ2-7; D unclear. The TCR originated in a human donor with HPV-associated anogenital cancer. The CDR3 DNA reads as TGTGCCAGCAGTGAAGCGCAAAAGAGGTACGAGCAGTACTTC. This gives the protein CASSEAQKRYEQYF.